These T cell receptor beta chains were read from a single sample in a study of PD-1 blockade in classical Hodgkin lymphoma. TCRdb keeps only in-frame clones here, not all; method: immunoSEQ multiplex PCR. The sample yields about 18,000 clones, approximately 84% seen once. Material: CD4+ T cells from blood, obtained before the fourth cycle of nivolumab. The receptors derive from a human donor with classical Hodgkin lymphoma. CDR3s include the opening cysteine and the closing phenylalanine or tryptophan. Fields, in order: D gene, clone size, V gene, J gene, CDR3 DNA, CDR3 protein. The D gene is left open where the match is weak. Expanded clones get a size class; other rows say once, few or many, or leave the size out.

NA	NA	TRBV6-6	TRBJ2-6	TGTGCCAGCAAACCAACAGGGATCGGGGCCAACGTCCTGACTTTC	CASKPTGIGANVLTF
NA	NA	TRBV5-1	TRBJ2-2	TGCGCCAGCAGCTCCCGTCTAATTAGCGGTAACACCGGGGAGCTGTTTTTT	CASSSRLISGNTGELFF
NA	NA	TRBV7-8	TRBJ1-2	TGTGCCAGCAGCTTAGGGACAGATGGCTACACCTTC	CASSLGTDGYTF
TRBD1	NA	TRBV6-5	TRBJ2-1	TGTGCCAGCAGGACCGGGACAGGAGTATACAATGAGCAGTTCTTC	CASRTGTGVYNEQFF
NA	NA	TRBV4-1	TRBJ1-2	TGCGCCAGCAGCCAATCAGGCTGGGGGAGGCTTGACTATGGCTACACCTTC	CASSQSGWGRLDYGYTF
NA	few	TRBV2	TRBJ1-2	TGTGCCAGCTCGGGTCGGGAACACTATGGCTACACCTTC	CASSGREHYGYTF
NA	once	TRBV30	TRBJ2-1	TGTGCCTGGATACAGGGGACTTCCTACAATGAGCAGTTCTTC	CAWIQGTSYNEQFF
NA	once	TRBV29-1	TRBJ2-7	TGCAGCGTTGGGAGACTCACCGGAGCGCGCGAGCAGTACTTC	CSVGRLTGAREQYF
TRBD1	NA	TRBV27	TRBJ1-4	TGTGCCAGCAGTGAAACCGGGACAGCCACTAATGAAAAACTGTTTTTT	CASSETGTATNEKLFF
TRBD2	NA	TRBV19	TRBJ2-7	TGTGCCAGTAGTACCAAAATAGCGGGAGCTTCGGGCGAGCAGTACTTC	CASSTKIAGASGEQYF
NA	NA	TRBV6-5	TRBJ1-5	TGTGCCAGCAGCTCGGGCAGAAGCAATCAGCCCCAGCATTTT	CASSSGRSNQPQHF
TRBD1	NA	TRBV6-5	TRBJ1-2	TGTGCCAGCAGTTACATTCGGACAGGGGGAAGCTATGGCTACACCTTC	CASSYIRTGGSYGYTF
NA	NA	TRBV27	TRBJ2-7	TGTGCCAGCAGTTTTGGGCCCCGTCGCGAGCAGTACTTC	CASSFGPRREQYF
NA	NA	TRBV10-2	TRBJ1-5	TGCGCCAGCCGAGGACAAGGGCATCAGCCCCAGCATTTT	CASRGQGHQPQHF
TRBD2	NA	TRBV14	TRBJ2-3	TGTGCCAGCAGCAACCTAGCGGGAGGCCCAGATACGCAGTATTTT	CASSNLAGGPDTQYF
NA	NA	TRBV19	TRBJ1-5	TGTGCCAGTAAAATAACCGATTATAGCAATCAGCCCCAGCATTTT	CASKITDYSNQPQHF
TRBD1	NA	TRBV15	TRBJ2-3	TGTGCCACCAGCAGAGAAGGGACAGGGGACATCACAGATACGCAGTATTTT	CATSREGTGDITDTQYF
TRBD2	few	TRBV5-5	TRBJ2-2	TGTGCCAGCAGCTTGGTTAGTCTGGCGGGAGGGCGGACCGGGGAGCTGTTTTTT	CASSLVSLAGGRTGELFF
TRBD1	NA	TRBV28	TRBJ1-5	TGTGCCAGCAACAGGGGGGGTATAAATCAGCCCCAGCATTTT	CASNRGGINQPQHF
NA	NA	TRBV7-8	TRBJ1-5	TGTGCCAGCAGCTTAGCACAGGAAAATCAGCCCCAGCATTTT	CASSLAQENQPQHF
NA	NA	TRBV5-1	TRBJ2-3	TGCGCCAGCAGCTTGGCGGGGAGCACAGATACGCAGTATTTT	CASSLAGSTDTQYF
TRBD2	NA	TRBV5-4	TRBJ2-7	TGTGCCAGCAGTCCTAGCGGGAGCTCCTACGAGCAGTACTTC	CASSPSGSSYEQYF
TRBD2	once	TRBV4-2	TRBJ2-7	TGTGCCAGCAGCCAAGATAGCGGGCTAGCGAGCGAGCAGTACTTC	CASSQDSGLASEQYF
NA	NA	TRBV7-9	TRBJ2-1	TGTGCCAGCAGTCCCAGGGGTGGTACTCGAGCGCAGTTCTTC	CASSPRGGTRAQFF
TRBD1	NA	TRBV5-5	TRBJ1-1	TGTGCCAGCAGCTTCGCGGGACAGGGTACTGAAGCTTTCTTT	CASSFAGQGTEAFF
NA	NA	TRBV10-3	TRBJ2-2	TGTGCCATCAGTGACCCGGCGGGGTACAACACCGGGGAGCTGTTTTTT	CAISDPAGYNTGELFF
NA	NA	TRBV4-2	TRBJ2-1	TGTGCCAGCAGCAAGATCAGCGCATCCTACAATGAGCAGTTCTTC	CASSKISASYNEQFF
NA	NA	TRBV11-2	TRBJ2-1	TGTGCCAGCAGCTTAGTTCAAAACAATGAGCAGTTCTTC	CASSLVQNNEQFF
NA	NA	TRBV5-1	TRBJ1-2	TGCGCCAGCAGCTTCGGTATCGGGTCGACAGCGGCTAACTATGGCTACACCTTC	CASSFGIGSTAANYGYTF
NA	NA	TRBV10-1	TRBJ2-1	TGCGCCAGCGGGACATACAATGAGCAGTTCTTC	CASGTYNEQFF
TRBD2	few	TRBV6-6	TRBJ2-7	TGTGCCAGCAGGCCGGGACTAGATAGGCACGAGCAGTACTTC	CASRPGLDRHEQYF
TRBD1	NA	TRBV27	TRBJ2-7	TGTGCCAGCAGTGGACAGGCCCGCTACGAGCAGTACTTC	CASSGQARYEQYF
NA	NA	TRBV6-1	TRBJ1-4	TGTGCCAGCAGTGAAGCGGGAGGGGGGGGTAATGAAAAACTGTTTTTT	CASSEAGGGGNEKLFF